The 24 T cell receptor beta chains in this list originate from one sample, sequenced in a study of blood T cell repertoires in COVID-19. Assay used: immunoSEQ multiplex PCR; TCRdb lists only in-frame clones, some missing. Of a few hundred thousand clones listed, around 86% are singletons. Input material: peripheral blood. The origin of the receptors is a woman in her 30s with active or convalescent COVID-19.

The chain has TRBV29-1 and TRBJ2-1; 11 nucleotides agree with TRBD2. Germline assignment: CDR1 SQVTM and CDR2 ANQGSEA. Unmatched junction bases numbered 3, after V lost 6 bases and J lost 8 bases. The CDR3 is 12 residues long. CDR3 in DNA: TGCAGCGTACTAGCGGGGGTGGATGAGCAGTTCTTC. Amino acid sequence: CSVLAGVDEQFF.

The CDR3 spells CASSQDIGDGELFF. CDR3 coding DNA: TGTGCCAGCAGCCAAGATATCGGGGACGGGGAGCTGTTTTTT. This chain joins TRBV14 and TRBJ2-2; weak D call: TRBD2 (5 bases). The CDR3 is 14 residues long. CDR1 is SGHDN, CDR2 FVKESK, per germline. The V end was cut by 0 bases, the J end by 7 bases, with 9 bases between.

V is TRBV4-1 and J is TRBJ1-1; 9 bases align to TRBD1. The J segment lost 4 bases and the V segment lost 2 bases, leaving 5 bases of the junction unmatched. The germline gives CDR1 MGHRA, CDR2 YSYEKL. CDR3 size: 15 residues. In DNA, the CDR3 is TGCGCCAGCAGCCAAATGGGGACAGGGAGCACTGAAGCTTTCTTT. Residues: CASSQMGTGSTEAFF.

This clone is a singleton in its sample. This chain uses TRBV4-1 with TRBJ2-7; no reliable D call. The CDR3 has 14 amino acids. Per the germline V gene, CDR1 is MGHRA and CDR2 is YSYEKL. V was clipped by 0 bases and J by 6 bases, with 12 bases between them. The CDR3 region is CASSQELVGGEQYF. CDR3 nucleotides: TGCGCCAGCAGCCAAGAGTTAGTCGGTGGCGAGCAGTACTTC.

The gene calls are TRBV2 and TRBJ1-1, with TRBD1 as a possible D gene (6 bases). Trimming removed 5 bases at V and 0 bases at J, with 16 bases between. The CDR3 totals 16 residues. In germline, CDR1 is SNHLY, CDR2 FYNNEI. CDR3 region: CASSPFGGAMNTEAFF. The CDR3 DNA is TGTGCCAGCAGTCCGTTCGGGGGGGCGATGAACACTGAAGCTTTCTTT.

The chain employs TRBV4-3 and TRBJ2-3; unclear D gene. CDR3 length: 13 residues. The germline V gene encodes CDR1 LGHNA and CDR2 YSLEER. V lost 1 base and J lost 1, with 3 bases in between. The CDR3 nucleotides are TGCGCCAGCAGCCAAGGGCGCACAGATACGCAGTATTTT. As protein: CASSQGRTDTQYF.

The V and J genes are TRBV27 and TRBJ1-1; D might be TRBD1 (5 bases). V was trimmed by 5 bases and J by 6 bases, leaving 22 bases between them. This CDR3 contains 16 residues. Germline lookup yields CDR1 MNHEY and CDR2 SMNVEV (reference sequence). The CDR3 bases are TGTGCCAGCAGTAAACGTGGGGCCGGGCCGGCCGCTGAAGCTTTCTTT. It specifies CASSKRGAGPAAEAFF.

V usage is TRBV7-3 and J usage is TRBJ2-7, with TRBD1 matching 10 bases. The CDR3 spans 15 residues. Germline V gene sequence: CDR1 SGHTA, CDR2 FQGTGA. Unmatched junction bases numbered 2, after V lost 1 base and J lost 2 bases. The CDR3 nucleotides read TGTGCCAGCAGCTTAAAGGGGACAGGGGCCTACGAGCAGTACTTC. Its translation: CASSLKGTGAYEQYF.

This chain links TRBV18 with TRBJ1-5; D may be TRBD1 (5 bases). The CDR3 loop spans 14 amino acids. Germline CDR1 KGHSH, CDR2 LQKENI. With 2 bases removed from V and 6 bases from J, the gap between germline ends came to 11 bases. For the CDR3, the DNA is TGTGCCAGCTCACCATTGGGGGGACCTCAGCCCCAGCATTTT. Protein sequence: CASSPLGGPQPQHF.

This chain connects TRBV9 to TRBJ1-2, with 7 bases matching TRBD1. The CDR3 sequence is 17 residues long. CDR1 is SGDLS, CDR2 YYNGEE, per germline. V lost 0 bases to trimming and J lost 6 bases; unmatched junction nucleotides: 14. This CDR3 reads CASSVATGAHLGDGYTF. CDR3 in DNA: TGTGCCAGCAGCGTAGCTACAGGGGCTCACCTTGGGGATGGCTACACCTTC.

This chain uses TRBV19 with TRBJ1-2; TRBD1 might be the D (5 bases). The CDR3 spans 14 residues. Trimming stripped 3 bases from V and 6 bases from J, with 14 bases between. Germline-derived CDR1 and CDR2 are LNHDA and SQIVND (reference sequence). CDR3 sequence reads: CASSITGLSDGYTF. DNA of the CDR3: TGTGCCAGTAGTATTACGGGACTCTCCGATGGCTACACCTTC. Full variable domain (remainder filled in from reference TRBV19 and TRBJ1-2): DGGITQSPKYLFRKEGQNVTLSCEQNLNHDAMYWYRQDPGQGLRLIYYSQIVNDFQKGDIAEGYSVSREKKESFPLTVTSAQKNPTAFYLCASSITGLSDGYTFGSGTRLTVV.

This clone was counted a single time. The V call is TRBV4-3, the J call TRBJ1-2; 7 nucleotides line up with TRBD1. CDR1 and CDR2 (germline): LGHNA, YSLEER. This CDR3 spans 14 amino acids. The J segment lost 8 bases and the V segment lost 4 bases, leaving 10 bases of the junction unmatched. The CDR3 DNA reads TGCGCCAGCAGCCTCACAGGGGCCCGGACGGGCTACACCTTC. Protein sequence: CASSLTGARTGYTF.

The CDR3 DNA reads TGTGCCAGCAGCGAGACAGGGACGGGCTACGAGCAGTACTTC. Residues: CASSETGTGYEQYF. The rearrangement links TRBV6-6 to TRBJ2-7; 7 nucleotides line up with TRBD1. Germline CDR1 reads MNHNY; CDR2 reads SVGAGI (reference sequence). Trimming removed 6 bases from V and 3 bases from J; junction bases left unmatched: 8. The CDR3 covers 14 residues.

The chain employs TRBV4-1 and TRBJ1-5, with TRBD1 as a possible D gene (6 bases). Germline CDR1 reads MGHRA; CDR2 reads YSYEKL. V dropped 0 bases and J dropped 5 bases, with 11 bases sitting between them. The CDR3 sequence is 15 residues long. The CDR3, as DNA: TGCGCCAGCAGCCAAGATACGGGGGGCTATCAGCCCCAGCATTTT. Its translation: CASSQDTGGYQPQHF.

This chain links TRBV4-3 with TRBJ1-2; no definite D call. The germline gives CDR1 LGHNA, CDR2 YSLEER. V was cut by 0 bases and J by 7 bases, with 6 bases left in between. The CDR3 spans 12 residues. CDR3 region: CASSQETGGYTF. In DNA form, the CDR3 reads TGCGCCAGCAGCCAAGAAACGGGTGGCTACACCTTC.

This chain uses TRBV12-3 or TRBV12-4 with TRBJ1-1; 7 bases are a match to TRBD1. Losses at the gene ends were 5 bases for V and 7 bases for J; bases not matched to a gene: 1. The CDR3 totals 11 residues. This CDR3 reads CASSGTVEAFF. The CDR3, as DNA: TGTGCCAGCAGTGGGACAGTTGAAGCTTTCTTT.

The chain joins TRBV7-9 to TRBJ2-6; TRBD1 is a possible D gene (6 bases). CDR3 length: 15 amino acids. Deletions cut 5 bases from V and 1 base from J, with 9 bases between. Germline CDR1 reads SEHNR; CDR2 reads FQNEAQ (reference sequence). Here the CDR3 reads CASSPGVSGANVLTF. CDR3 in DNA: TGTGCCAGCAGCCCAGGGGTTTCTGGGGCCAACGTCCTGACTTTC.

This chain links TRBV2 with TRBJ1-5; the match to TRBD1 covers 8 bases. CDR1 is SNHLY and CDR2 is FYNNEI in the germline V gene. This CDR3 is built from 13 residues. V gave up 6 bases and J gave up 7 bases; unmatched junction bases: 5. The CDR3 DNA sequence: TGTGCCAGCAGGAACAGGGGGGAGCAGCCCCAGCATTTT. Protein product: CASRNRGEQPQHF.

V and J are TRBV7-9 and TRBJ1-2; 8 bases align to TRBD1. The length of the CDR3 is 15 residues. Germline V gene lookup returns CDR1 SEHNR and CDR2 FQNEAQ (reference sequence). J gave up 6 bases and V 5 bases, and 11 bases lay outside the gene matches. Here the CDR3 reads CASSPGTGFTDGYTF. CDR3 in DNA: TGTGCCAGCAGCCCGGGGACAGGTTTTACGGATGGCTACACCTTC.

The chain's CDR3 is CASSLGTGNNEQFF. The CDR3 nucleotides are TGTGCCAGCAGCCTCGGGACAGGGAACAATGAGCAGTTCTTC. The genes are TRBV7-3 and TRBJ2-1; TRBD1 matches 9 bases. Germline CDR1 is SGHTA and CDR2 is FQGTGA. J gave up 5 bases and V 5 bases, and 4 bases lay outside the gene matches. There are 14 residues in the CDR3.

This clone was seen only once. The chain links TRBV5-6 to TRBJ2-2; the D gene is possibly TRBD1 (5 bases). Germline loops: CDR1 SGHDT, CDR2 YYEEEE. The CDR3 runs 16 residues. Trimming shortened V by 6 bases and J by 2 bases, and 17 bases separated the two germline ends. The CDR3 loop reads CASTVREQRNTGELFF. CDR3 DNA sequence: TGTGCCAGCACCGTCAGGGAACAGAGAAACACCGGGGAGCTGTTTTTT.

Only a few counts were recorded for this clone. This chain connects TRBV5-1 to TRBJ1-1; 9 nucleotides align to TRBD1. Germline CDR1 reads SGHRS; CDR2 reads YFSETQ. The CDR3 loop spans 16 amino acids. J gave up 0 bases and V 3 bases, and 6 bases lay outside the gene matches. CDR3 coding DNA: TGCGCCAGCAGCTCAACAGGGGGCCTAGTGAACACTGAAGCTTTCTTT. Its protein product is CASSSTGGLVNTEAFF.

The V gene is TRBV29-1, the J gene TRBJ2-3; D perhaps matches TRBD2 (5 bases). CDR3 length: 11 amino acids. Trimming stripped 6 bases from V and 7 bases from J, with 11 bases between. In germline, CDR1 is SQVTM, CDR2 ANQGSEA. The CDR3 DNA reads as TGCAGCGTCGAACTAGTAAATACGCAGTATTTT. This codes for CSVELVNTQYF.

V is TRBV18 and J is TRBJ1-1; D is undetermined. The CDR3 length is 16 residues. Germline-derived CDR1 and CDR2 are KGHSH and LQKENI. Trimming stripped 2 bases from V and 1 base from J, with 14 bases between. The CDR3 is CASSPSGGRRNTEAFF. In DNA, the CDR3 is TGTGCCAGCTCACCAAGTGGAGGCAGGCGGAACACTGAAGCTTTCTTT.